Given below is one TCR beta chain in context. Its specificity is unknown. Based on CD45RO/CCR7/CD25/CD127/CD95/CD27, CD4+ regulatory, stem cell-like memory, naive and central memory cells were sorted. Trimming pared 1 base from V and 0 bases from J, leaving 7 bases between. The germline gives CDR1 LNHNV, CDR2 YYDKDF (reference sequence). The CDR3 loop spans 16 amino acids. The entry originates in a study of beta chain features in type 1 diabetes. Study outcomes and limitations: Compared to healthy donors, patients appeared to have naive, central memory and Treg TCRB repertoires that were more alike. The study found moderately but significantly shorter TCRB CDR3s in all four CD4+ subsets of Type 1 diabetes patients. Patients with type 1 diabetes carried fewer insertions and had more deletions at their VDJ junctions. PCR might show a preference for shorter templates, equally across patients and controls.

The study reverse transcribed the entire isolated RNA, so it sequenced expressed TCRB transcripts. Using immunoSEQ multiplex PCR, the repertoire was profiled, and TCRdb retains in-frame clones only, with some absent. The sample yields roughly 220,000 clones, more than 15% seen once. The receptor's source is a man aged 25-45 years with type 1 diabetes. Sequenced: naive CD4+ T cells from blood. The chain carries TRBV15 and TRBJ2-6; D gene unclear. The CDR3 loop reads CATSRVLGSGANVLTF. CDR3 in DNA: TGTGCCACCAGCAGAGTATTGGGCTCTGGGGCCAACGTCCTGACTTTC.